The 31 T cell receptor beta chains listed next were all sequenced from one sample in a study of blood T cell repertoires in COVID-19. Only in-frame clones appear in the TCRdb table, and some are missing; sequencing was by immunoSEQ multiplex PCR. The top ten clones hold around 24% of a sample with more than 80,000 clones, roughly 72% of them seen once. Sequences were obtained from peripheral blood. All receptors derive from a woman aged 60-70 years in a cohort sampled during active or convalescent COVID-19.

The genes are TRBV10-3 and TRBJ1-1; a weak D match, TRBD1 (5 bases). The ends were cut back, 6 bases at V and 1 base at J, with 15 bases in the middle. The CDR3 runs 15 residues. Germline V gene data show CDR1 as ENHRY and CDR2 as SYGVKD. The CDR3 loop is CAISQNFDRNTEAFF. CDR3 coding DNA: TGTGCCATCAGCCAAAATTTCGACAGGAACACTGAAGCTTTCTTT.

The chain is built from TRBV24-1 and TRBJ2-7; 8 bases agree with TRBD2. Germline-derived CDR1 and CDR2 are KGHDR and SFDVKD. This CDR3 spans 13 amino acids. V shed 10 bases, J shed 5 bases, and the junction held 9 bases outside the gene matches. The CDR3 DNA sequence: TGTGCCACGCGGGAGCGGGGGTTCGACGAGCAGTACTTC. Residues: CATRERGFDEQYF.

V and J are TRBV29-1 and TRBJ1-4, with unresolved D. The CDR3 contains 14 residues. Trimming removed 3 bases from V and 0 bases from J, with 8 bases in between. Germline CDR1 reads SQVTM; CDR2 reads ANQGSEA. CDR3 in DNA: TGCAGCGTTGACTCCGGGGCAACTAATGAAAAACTGTTTTTT. Translating gives CSVDSGATNEKLFF.

This clone was seen a few times. V gene TRBV4-2 combines with J gene TRBJ1-2; D is ambiguous. Trimming pared 0 bases from V and 4 bases from J, leaving 12 bases between. The CDR3 consists of 15 residues. CDR1 and CDR2 from the germline V gene are LGHNA and YNFKEQ. CDR3 sequence (DNA): TGTGCCAGCAGCCAAGACCCGGGTATCGGCTATGGCTACACCTTC. It codes for CASSQDPGIGYGYTF.

This chain connects TRBV7-3 to TRBJ2-3, with 9 bases that match TRBD2. This CDR3 contains 14 residues. After removal of 1 base from V and 4 bases from J, the junction contained 0 bases not matched to a gene. Germline V gene data show CDR1 as SGHTA and CDR2 as FQGTGA. This CDR3 is CASSLSGGADTQYF. CDR3 nucleotides: TGTGCCAGCAGCTTAAGCGGGGGGGCAGATACGCAGTATTTT.

The rearrangement links TRBV7-8 to TRBJ1-5, with a tentative D call TRBD1 (6 bases). This CDR3 is 17 amino acids long. V was shortened by 5 bases and J by 0 bases, with 17 bases between the two germline ends. Germline V gene lookup returns CDR1 SGHVS and CDR2 FQNEAQ. The CDR3 region is CASSPAGGQYSNQPQHF. Written as DNA, the CDR3 is TGTGCCAGCAGCCCTGCCGGGGGGCAGTATAGCAATCAGCCCCAGCATTTT.

The rearrangement links TRBV19 to TRBJ2-1; TRBD2 matches 11 bases. V shed 6 bases, J shed 7 bases, and the junction held 14 bases outside the gene matches. The germline V gene has CDR1 LNHDA and CDR2 SQIVND (reference sequence). CDR3 length equals 17 residues. The CDR3 coding sequence is TGTGCCAGTAGGCACACCGGGACTAGCGGCCTAGTGAATGAGCAGTTCTTC. Translating gives CASRHTGTSGLVNEQFF.

CDR3 coding DNA: TGTGCCAGCAGGTATGGGGGGGCCCACTACGAGCAGTACTTC. This sequence encodes CASRYGGAHYEQYF. This chain links TRBV6-6 with TRBJ2-7, with D tentatively TRBD2 (7 bases). Germline values: CDR1 MNHNY, CDR2 SVGAGI (reference sequence). The CDR3 length is 14 residues. V lost 6 bases, J lost 3 bases, and 15 bases lay in between.

The chain employs TRBV7-9 and TRBJ2-3; no clear D. The ends were cut back, 2 bases at V and 0 bases at J, with 12 bases in the middle. CDR3 length: 16 amino acids. Germline CDR1 reads SEHNR; CDR2 reads FQNEAQ (reference sequence). CDR3 DNA: TGTGCCAGCAGCTTAAGGATGCGGTCTAGCACAGATACGCAGTATTTT. It is translated as CASSLRMRSSTDTQYF.

This clone was counted only a few times. The DNA for the CDR3 is TGTGCCAGTAGTACCCAGGGAATGGATGGCTACACCTTC. It translates to CASSTQGMDGYTF. V and J are TRBV19 and TRBJ1-2; D perhaps matches TRBD1 (5 bases). Germline loops: CDR1 LNHDA, CDR2 SQIVND (reference sequence). Trimming took 4 bases from V and 6 from J, leaving 12 bases between them. The CDR3 runs 13 residues.

This clone was observed a few times. The rearrangement links TRBV18 to TRBJ2-2; D may be TRBD1 (6 bases). Germline V lookup: CDR1 KGHSH, CDR2 LQKENI. There are 18 residues in the CDR3. V was clipped by 0 bases and J by 6 bases, with 20 bases between them. The CDR3 reads CASSPPGAGALEPGELFF. The CDR3 DNA follows: TGTGCCAGCTCACCACCAGGGGCAGGGGCTTTGGAGCCCGGGGAGCTGTTTTTT.

V usage is TRBV27 and J usage is TRBJ2-3, with 12 bases lining up with TRBD2. There are 17 residues in the CDR3. The germline gives CDR1 MNHEY, CDR2 SMNVEV (reference sequence). J gave up 2 bases and V 4 bases, and 7 bases lay outside the gene matches. The CDR3: CASSSTSGGLNTDTQYF. For the CDR3, the DNA is TGTGCCAGCAGTTCGACTAGCGGGGGTCTAAACACAGATACGCAGTATTTT.

The V and J genes are TRBV4-3 and TRBJ2-7, with TRBD1 identical over 7 bases. The CDR3 consists of 16 residues. Germline V lookup: CDR1 LGHNA, CDR2 YSLEER. The V segment lost 4 bases and the J segment 0 bases; nucleotides outside the gene matches: 9. The CDR3 here is CASSRNGQVSSYEQYF. CDR3 DNA: TGCGCCAGCAGCCGAAATGGACAGGTATCCTCCTACGAGCAGTACTTC.

The genes are TRBV7-6 and TRBJ1-2, with TRBD1 matching 9 bases. With V trimmed by 5 bases and J by 4 bases, 2 bases remained unmatched. This CDR3 is built from 13 residues. The germline CDR1 and CDR2 sequences are SGHVS and FNYEAQ. CDR3 bases: TGTGCCAGCAGCCAGGGACAGGGCTATGGCTACACCTTC. This gives the protein CASSQGQGYGYTF.

This clone was recorded only once. The chain couples TRBV6-4 to TRBJ1-1; TRBD1 is a possible D gene (5 bases). CDR1 is MRHNA and CDR2 is SNTAGT in the germline V gene. Trimming removed 6 bases at V and 3 bases at J, with 11 bases between. This CDR3 has 13 amino acids. The CDR3, as DNA: TGTGCCAGCAGCCTCACGGGGGACACTGAAGCTTTCTTT. This codes for CASSLTGDTEAFF.

J is TRBJ1-2 and V is TRBV25-1, with TRBD1 identical over 7 bases. The J segment lost 2 bases and the V segment lost 7 bases, leaving 7 bases of the junction unmatched. Per germline, CDR1 MGHDK and CDR2 SYGVNS. The CDR3 has 14 residues. In DNA form, the CDR3 reads TGTGCCAGCAATCCAACGGGACAGAACTATGGCTACACCTTC. This translates into CASNPTGQNYGYTF.

The chain has TRBV6-5 and TRBJ2-7; 11 nucleotides agree with TRBD2. The CDR3 covers 16 residues. CDR1 MNHEY and CDR2 SVGAGI come from the germline V gene. The ends lost 0 bases at V and 4 bases at J; junction bases unmatched: 5. CDR3 protein: CASSYSSTSGAYEQYF. Here the CDR3 DNA reads TGTGCCAGCAGTTACTCCTCGACTAGCGGGGCGTACGAGCAGTACTTC.

This clone has a handful of counts. The DNA for the CDR3 is TGTGCCACCAGGAAGACAGGGGACCTAGAAGCTTTCTTT. Its translation is CATRKTGDLEAFF. The rearrangement joins TRBV24-1 to TRBJ1-1; 8 nucleotides match TRBD1. This CDR3 has 13 amino acids. Germline CDR1 is KGHDR and CDR2 is SFDVKD. V was clipped by 7 bases and J by 8 bases; unmatched bases: 8.

The rearrangement uses TRBV29-1 and TRBJ2-1; 14 bases match TRBD2. Per the germline V gene, CDR1 is SQVTM and CDR2 is ANQGSEA. Unmatched junction bases numbered 6, after V lost 8 bases and J lost 6 bases. The CDR3 is 14 residues long. This CDR3 is CSLGLAGGLNEQFF. The CDR3, as DNA: TGCAGCCTAGGACTAGCGGGGGGTCTCAATGAGCAGTTCTTC.

This clone was seen just once. J is TRBJ2-2 and V is TRBV19; TRBD2 matches at 7 bases. The V gene's germline CDR1 is LNHDA and CDR2 SQIVND (reference sequence). This CDR3 contains 15 residues. Unmatched junction bases numbered 10, after V lost 3 bases and J lost 9 bases. CDR3 amino acids: CASSMASRGVRELFF. The CDR3 nucleotides read TGTGCCAGTAGTATGGCGAGTCGGGGGGTCCGGGAGCTGTTTTTT.

The chain recombines TRBV6-2 or TRBV6-3 with TRBJ2-7; 12 bases are a match to TRBD2. J was trimmed by 5 bases and V by 0 bases; bases with no gene match: 5. The CDR3 runs to 16 residues. Germline assignment: CDR1 MNHEY and CDR2 SVGEGT. CDR3 amino acids: CASSYSLAGGLDEQYF. The CDR3 DNA follows: TGTGCCAGCAGTTACTCTCTAGCGGGGGGGCTCGACGAGCAGTACTTC.

The V gene is TRBV5-1, the J gene TRBJ2-5; 10 positions agree with TRBD2. Germline CDR1 reads SGHRS; CDR2 reads YFSETQ. The length of the CDR3 is 15 residues. After removal of 3 bases from V and 5 bases from J, the junction contained 7 bases not matched to a gene. CDR3 sequence reads: CASSSERGGWETQYF. CDR3 coding DNA: TGCGCCAGCAGCTCTGAGCGGGGGGGCTGGGAGACCCAGTACTTC.

V and J are TRBV7-8 and TRBJ1-4; TRBD1 matches at 9 bases. Germline V gene sequence: CDR1 SGHVS, CDR2 FQNEAQ. Unmatched junction bases numbered 17, after V lost 5 bases and J lost 13 bases. This CDR3 has 16 residues. CDR3 residues: CASSRPGLTGGGILFF. The DNA of the CDR3 is TGTGCCAGCAGCCGCCCCGGATTAACAGGGGGCGGGATACTGTTTTTT.

This chain joins TRBV19 and TRBJ1-5; TRBD1 might be the D (5 bases). The CDR3 consists of 15 residues. Deletions cut 7 bases from V and 4 bases from J, with 17 bases between. Per the germline V gene, CDR1 is LNHDA and CDR2 is SQIVND (reference sequence). CDR3 nucleotides: TGTGCCAGTACCGACAGAAGTGACGGAAATCAGCCCCAGCATTTT. Protein product: CASTDRSDGNQPQHF.

The chain employs TRBV3-1 (or the pseudogene TRBV3-2) and TRBJ2-5; possible D gene TRBD1, 5 bases. Germline V lookup: CDR1 LGHDT, CDR2 YNNKEL (reference sequence). V was trimmed by 0 bases and J by 5 bases, leaving 13 bases between them. The CDR3 runs to 15 residues. The CDR3 reads CASSQDLRGKETQYF. CDR3 bases: TGTGCCAGCAGCCAAGATTTAAGGGGTAAGGAGACCCAGTACTTC.

The chain carries TRBV30 and TRBJ1-1, with 9 bases lining up with TRBD1. Germline V gene sequence: CDR1 GTSNPN, CDR2 SVGIG (reference sequence). The CDR3 is made up of 13 amino acids. V shed 5 bases, J shed 3 bases, and the junction held 4 bases outside the gene matches. The DNA for the CDR3 is TGTGCCTGGGCGGGACAGGGTTACACTGAAGCTTTCTTT. Protein: CAWAGQGYTEAFF. Supplemented by reference TRBV30 and TRBJ1-1, the full variable domain reads SQTIHQWPATLVQPVGSPLSLECTVEGTSNPNLYWYRQAAGRGLQLLFYSVGIGQISSEVPQNLSASRPQDRQFILSSKKLLLSDSGFYLCAWAGQGYTEAFFGQGTRLTVV.

The CDR3 loop reads CASSFAGTSGYEQYF. DNA of the CDR3: TGTGCCAGCAGCTTCGCCGGGACTAGCGGCTACGAGCAGTACTTC. J is TRBJ2-7 and V is TRBV7-2; 11 bases align to TRBD2. The ends lost 3 bases at V and 3 bases at J; junction bases unmatched: 4. The CDR3 is 15 residues long. Germline assignment: CDR1 SGHTA and CDR2 FQGNSA.

The rearrangement links TRBV5-1 to TRBJ2-2, with TRBD2 identical over 9 bases. CDR3 length: 18 residues. The V gene's germline CDR1 is SGHRS and CDR2 YFSETQ. V shed 3 bases and J 9 bases; nucleotides not matched to a gene: 18. As DNA, the CDR3 is TGCGCCAGCAGCTCCCTGCTAAGCGGGGGGCTCTGGGAAAGGGAGCTGTTTTTT. Its protein is CASSSLLSGGLWERELFF.

This clone was observed a few times. The rearrangement uses TRBV27 and TRBJ2-5, with 9 bases identical to TRBD1. Trimming cost V 5 bases and J 5 bases; bases outside gene matches: 12. Germline CDR1 reads MNHEY; CDR2 reads SMNVEV (reference sequence). This CDR3 is built from 16 residues. CDR3 sequence: CASSRTRTGDRETQYF. The CDR3 DNA reads TGTGCCAGCAGTCGTACCCGGACAGGGGATCGGGAGACCCAGTACTTC.

This chain joins TRBV28 and TRBJ1-5; 10 nucleotides match TRBD1. Per germline, CDR1 MDHEN and CDR2 SYDVKM. The CDR3 spans 14 residues. V shed 3 bases and J 6 bases; nucleotides not matched to a gene: 2. The CDR3 loop reads CASSLGQGTQPQHF. The CDR3 nucleotides are TGTGCCAGCAGTTTGGGACAGGGGACTCAGCCCCAGCATTTT. Complete variable domain (other parts from reference TRBV28 and TRBJ1-5): DVKVTQSSRYLVKRTGEKVFLECVQDMDHENMFWYRQDPGLGLRLIYFSYDVKMKEKGDIPEGYSVSREKKERFSLILESASTNQTSMYLCASSLGQGTQPQHFGDGTRLSIL.

The gene calls are TRBV7-3 and TRBJ2-3, with 8 bases lining up with TRBD2. The CDR3 loop spans 15 amino acids. V was pared by 3 bases and J by 7 bases, with 9 bases of the junction left unmatched. CDR1 and CDR2 from the germline V gene are SGHTA and FQGTGA. CDR3 nucleotides: TGTGCCAGCAGCTTGACGGCGGGGGGTACTTATACGCAGTATTTT. It specifies CASSLTAGGTYTQYF.